The clone carrying this TCR beta chain was detected only once. The target antigen is unknown. CD45RO-negative CD8 cells positively selected for CCR7 made up the naive population, which excluded terminally differentiated effector memory CD45RA+ cells. The V end was cut by 4 bases, the J end by 5 bases, with 9 bases between. This CDR3 contains 13 residues. CDR1 is SGHTA and CDR2 is FQGNSA in the germline V gene. The entry originates in a study of shared clonotypes between healthy human individuals. Overall study results and limits: Few donors limited the genetic and exposure-history diversity represented.

TCRdb's copy holds only in-frame clones and misses some; the assay was immunoSEQ multiplex PCR. The table lists about 800,000 clones, around 96% of them singletons. The sequencing sample was made of naive CD8+ T cells sorted from blood. This TCR derives from a man aged 25 to 40 in good health. V usage is TRBV7-2 and J usage is TRBJ1-5; D call uncertain. CDR3 coding DNA: TGTGCCAGCAGCTATATCGGAGATCAGCCCCAGCATTTT. This gives the protein CASSYIGDQPQHF. Full variable domain (rest looked up from reference TRBV7-2 and TRBJ1-5): GAGVSQSPSNKVTEKGKDVELRCDPISGHTALYWYRQSLGQGLEFLIYFQGNSAPDKSGLPSDRFSAERTGGSVSTLTIQRTQQEDSAVYLCASSYIGDQPQHFGDGTRLSIL.